These 27 T cell receptor beta chains were all obtained from the same sample, sequenced in a study of regulatory T cells in long-lasting Graves disease (dated by TCRdb to the early 2020s). Reading the label with the study, this specimen's time point is: persistent/refractory GD, antithyroid drugs over 5 years with positive TRAb. RNA was extracted from PBMCs in TRIzol for both TCR sequencing and RNA sequencing. The library was generated by multiplex PCR. Reads for this sample came from an Illumina HiSeq 4000. To build TCR beta libraries, CDR3 regions were amplified by Arm-PCR using iRepertoire HTBI primers. Through fastp at Q25 and MiXCR, TCRdb rebuilt clones from the public reads, retaining in-frame beta chains. All rows with the same CDR3 protein become a single entry with the most common DNA and genes. This sample is represented by 350,000 to 450,000 distinct CDR3 sequences; around 23% of them were singletons. The ten largest make up less than 30% of the sample.

The source was peripheral blood mononuclear cells (PBMCs), collected when the disease was refractory, from a patient treated with antithyroid drugs. These receptors were collected from a middle-aged woman with Graves disease. Donor details come from another sample of the same person, matched by shared clones.

The sample holds a few counts of this clonotype. The J gene is TRBJ2-2, the V gene TRBV29-1; D gene uncertain. The CDR3 has 12 amino acids. The V gene lost 7 bases and the J gene lost 3 bases, with 9 bases spanning the gap. CDR1 SQVTM and CDR2 ANQGSEA come from the germline V gene. CDR3 DNA sequence: TGCAGCGCTCAGGTGGACACCGGGGAGCTGTTTTTT. It yields the protein CSAQVDTGELFF.

This clonotype was seen at least ten times. The V and J genes are TRBV28 and TRBJ2-5; tentatively, D is TRBD2 (7 bases). This CDR3 spans 13 amino acids. V lost 9 bases and J 2 bases, leaving 13 bases between the germline ends. Germline V CDR1 and CDR2: MDHEN, SYDVKM. The CDR3 reads CASGGRGQETQYF. CDR3 DNA sequence: TGTGCCAGTGGGGGGCGGGGGCAAGAGACCCAGTACTTC.

There are many counts of this clonotype. This chain uses TRBV12-3 or TRBV12-4 with TRBJ2-7; D is unclear. The V end was cut by 5 bases, the J end by 2 bases, with 16 bases between. CDR3 length: 15 residues. CDR3 residues: CASSPFTTRPYEQYF. Written as DNA, the CDR3 is TGTGCCAGCAGTCCCTTCACGACGCGCCCCTACGAGCAGTACTTC.

This clonotype was observed a handful of times. The V and J genes are TRBV27 and TRBJ2-2; 11 nucleotides line up with TRBD1. This CDR3 comprises 18 residues. Looked up from germline, CDR1 is MNHEY and CDR2 is SMNVEV (reference sequence). Trimming cost V 7 bases and J 0 bases; bases outside gene matches: 10. The DNA for the CDR3 is TGTGCCAGCAAGGACAGGGGGCAAATATTAGCGAACACCGGGGAGCTGTTTTTT. Protein sequence: CASKDRGQILANTGELFF.

The chain links TRBV20-1 to TRBJ2-7, with 10 bases fitting TRBD2. Per germline, CDR1 DFQATT and CDR2 SNEGSKA (reference sequence). CDR3 size: 19 residues. With 2 bases clipped from V and 6 bases from J, the junction kept 22 bases outside the gene matches. Here the CDR3 reads CSARPNHRGLAGVMREQYF. The DNA of the CDR3 is TGCAGTGCTAGACCTAACCACAGAGGGCTAGCGGGAGTGATGCGCGAGCAGTACTTC.

This clonotype showed up many times. This sequence joins TRBV6-1 and TRBJ1-1; 12 bases match TRBD1. CDR3 length: 16 amino acids. V trimming: 6 bases; J trimming: 4 bases; junction bases outside the gene matches: 9. Germline lookup yields CDR1 MNHNS and CDR2 SASEGT. CDR3 sequence reads: CASSRGTGGLGTEAFF. The DNA for the CDR3 is TGTGCCAGCAGCCGTGGGACAGGGGGCTTGGGCACTGAAGCTTTCTTT.

This rearrangement joins TRBV19 to TRBJ1-5, with 9 bases identical to TRBD1. V shed 10 bases and J 6 bases; nucleotides not matched to a gene: 7. The CDR3 spans 13 residues. Germline CDR1 reads LNHDA; CDR2 reads SQIVND (reference sequence). The CDR3 spells CAMGQGLGQPQHF. In nucleotides, the CDR3 is TGTGCCATGGGACAGGGTTTAGGTCAGCCCCAGCATTTT.

This clonotype was found once. J is TRBJ2-3 and V is TRBV29-1; 9 bases match TRBD1. From germline, CDR1 is SQVTM and CDR2 ANQGSEA. After removal of 6 bases from V and 5 bases from J, the junction contained 3 bases not matched to a gene. CDR3 length equals 12 residues. CDR3 nucleotides: TGCAGCGTAACAGGGGGCTTAGATACGCAGTATTTT. Translated: CSVTGGLDTQYF.

This clonotype was counted many times. This chain joins TRBV2 and TRBJ2-5; D might be TRBD1 (6 bases). Germline CDR1 and CDR2: SNHLY and FYNNEI. Between the trimmed V and J ends, which lost 6 bases and 7 bases, there was a span of 18 bases. CDR3 size: 14 residues. CDR3 protein: CASRLSQGKVTQYF. The CDR3 DNA sequence: TGTGCCAGCAGGCTGTCGCAGGGGAAAGTGACCCAGTACTTC.

Written as DNA, the CDR3 is TGTGCCAGCAGCCCCCAGGGCGTCGGGGGCACTGAAGCTTTCTTT. Amino acids: CASSPQGVGGTEAFF. The chain is built from TRBV3-1 and TRBJ1-1, with D possibly matching TRBD1 (5 bases). The germline gives CDR1 LGHDT, CDR2 YNNKEL (reference sequence). The CDR3 runs to 15 residues. V was clipped by 4 bases and J by 4 bases, with 16 bases between them. Supplemented by reference TRBV3-1 and TRBJ1-1, the full variable domain reads DTAVSQTPKYLVTQMGNDKSIKCEQNLGHDTMYWYKQDSKKFLKIMFSYNNKELIINETVPNRFSPKSPDKAHLNLHINSLELGDSAVYFCASSPQGVGGTEAFFGQGTRLTVV.

This clonotype was recorded at least ten times. V and J are TRBV11-2 and TRBJ2-5, with no clear D. Germline V gene data show CDR1 as SGHAT and CDR2 as FQNNGV. This CDR3 has 17 residues. V was cut by 5 bases and J by 8 bases, with 27 bases left in between. CDR3 nucleotides: TGTGCCAGCAGCCGTTCAGCAAGCCCGAGGTTTGGAGAAACCCAGTACTTC. Its protein product is CASSRSASPRFGETQYF. The full variable domain, in which reference TRBV11-2 and TRBJ2-5 provide the parts outside the CDR3, is EAGVAQSPRYKIIEKRQSVAFWCNPISGHATLYWYQQILGQGPKLLIQFQNNGVVDDSQLPKDRFSAERLKGVDSTLKIQPAKLEDSAVYLCASSRSASPRFGETQYFGPGTRLLVL.

This clonotype showed up many times. The chain employs TRBV12-3 or TRBV12-4 and TRBJ1-5; unclear D gene. The length of the CDR3 is 12 residues. Trimming took 5 bases from V and 6 from J, leaving 8 bases between them. The CDR3: CASSMPPQPQHF. CDR3 in DNA: TGTGCCAGCAGTATGCCCCCTCAGCCCCAGCATTTT.

V usage is TRBV12-3 or TRBV12-4 and J usage is TRBJ2-2, with 8 positions matching TRBD1. V shed 3 bases and J 6 bases; nucleotides not matched to a gene: 6. The CDR3 consists of 15 residues. CDR3 loop: CASSFWTGLSGELFF. DNA of the CDR3: TGTGCCAGCAGTTTCTGGACAGGGTTGTCCGGGGAGCTGTTTTTT.

Only a few counts were recorded for this clonotype. This chain links TRBV20-1 with TRBJ2-7; perhaps TRBD2 as D (6 bases). There are 12 residues in the CDR3. V was pared by 1 base and J by 7 bases, with 11 bases between. CDR1 is DFQATT, CDR2 SNEGSKA, per germline (reference sequence). The CDR3 sequence is CSARGGGDEQYF. The CDR3 DNA follows: TGCAGTGCTAGAGGCGGCGGGGATGAGCAGTACTTC.

This clonotype was seen many times. The chain couples TRBV15 to TRBJ2-2; 7 bases are a match to TRBD2. The CDR3 is 16 amino acids. The germline CDR1 and CDR2 sequences are LNHNV and YYDKDF (reference sequence). The V gene end was trimmed by 1 base and the J gene end by 5 bases; junction bases not matched to a gene: 7. The CDR3 DNA follows: TGTGCCACCAGCAGAGGCAGGACTAGTACGACCGGGGAGCTGTTTTTT. It yields the protein CATSRGRTSTTGELFF.

The chain carries TRBV6-1 and TRBJ1-5; 7 nucleotides line up with TRBD1. V trimming: 6 bases; J trimming: 2 bases; junction bases outside the gene matches: 4. The germline V gene encodes CDR1 MNHNS and CDR2 SASEGT. The CDR3 totals 14 residues. The CDR3 sequence: CASSKGTGNQPQHF. The CDR3 nucleotides are TGTGCCAGCAGCAAGGGGACAGGCAATCAGCCCCAGCATTTT.

Points on this clonotype: A much larger clone differs by one base, so this may be a read error. The chain has TRBV6-5 and TRBJ2-7, with a tentative D call TRBD1 (6 bases). Between the trimmed V and J ends, which lost 0 bases and 2 bases, there was a span of 17 bases. The V gene's germline CDR1 is MNHEY and CDR2 SVGAGI. The CDR3 loop spans 17 amino acids. The CDR3 DNA reads TGTGCCAGCAGTTACTCGAGCCCCGACAGGTCTGCCTACGAGCAGTACTTC. It is translated as CASSYSSPDRSAYEQYF.

Ten or more counts support this clonotype. The V and J genes are TRBV20-1 and TRBJ1-5; a weak D match, TRBD1 (5 bases). The germline CDR1 and CDR2 sequences are DFQATT and SNEGSKA (reference sequence). This CDR3 has 13 amino acids. The V gene lost 3 bases and the J gene lost 4 bases, with 10 bases spanning the gap. The CDR3 loop reads CSARGELNQPQHF. The CDR3, as DNA: TGCAGTGCTAGGGGGGAGTTAAATCAGCCCCAGCATTTT.

This clonotype was seen many times. The J gene is TRBJ1-1, the V gene TRBV20-1, with D unresolved. Germline CDR1 is DFQATT and CDR2 is SNEGSKA (reference sequence). The CDR3 extends over 15 amino acids. V was cut by 2 bases and J by 0 bases, with 13 bases left in between. The CDR3 DNA is TGCAGTGCTAGAAAACCGGGCCCCATGAACACTGAAGCTTTCTTT. This codes for CSARKPGPMNTEAFF.

This clonotype was counted at least ten times. This chain joins TRBV28 and TRBJ2-2, with 7 positions matching TRBD2. V dropped 4 bases and J dropped 6; count of bases not matched to a gene: 14. CDR3 size: 17 residues. Germline loops: CDR1 MDHEN, CDR2 SYDVKM. The CDR3 DNA follows: TGTGCCAGCAGTTCCCCCCTGGCTAGCGGAAGACCCGGGGAGCTGTTTTTT. This sequence encodes CASSSPLASGRPGELFF.

This clonotype was observed a handful of times. The rearrangement uses TRBV7-9 and TRBJ1-1, with a weak D call TRBD1 (5 bases). Germline V gene sequence: CDR1 SEHNR, CDR2 FQNEAQ (reference sequence). The CDR3 totals 14 residues. Trimming removed 2 bases from V and 3 bases from J, with 10 bases in between. In nucleotides, the CDR3 is TGTGCCAGCAGCTTACACGGGGGGGACACTGAAGCTTTCTTT. As protein: CASSLHGGDTEAFF.

Remarks on this clonotype: With a much larger clone just one base away, this may be a read error. A read error is likely, as this CDR3 ends without the conserved phenylalanine or tryptophan. The chain recombines TRBV6-2 or TRBV6-3 with TRBJ1-2; D unclear. The CDR3 loop spans 12 amino acids. From germline, CDR1 is MNHEY and CDR2 SVGEGT. V lost 1 base and J 6 bases, leaving 6 bases between the germline ends. The CDR3 here is CASSYYADGYTS. In DNA form, the CDR3 reads TGTGCCAGCAGTTACTATGCGGATGGCTACACCTCC.

This sequence joins TRBV5-1 and TRBJ1-1; D possibly corresponds to TRBD1 (6 bases). Trimming shortened V by 4 bases and J by 7 bases, and 29 bases separated the two germline ends. Germline values: CDR1 SGHRS, CDR2 YFSETQ. The CDR3 has 18 amino acids. The CDR3, as DNA: TGCGCCAGCAGCCCTAAGGGGGACTTAAGGCCCTCTAAGGATGAAGCTTTCTTT. Its protein is CASSPKGDLRPSKDEAFF.

This clonotype was picked up many times. This rearrangement joins TRBV20-1 to TRBJ1-5, with D hard to call. The CDR3 sequence is 12 residues long. Germline CDR1 DFQATT, CDR2 SNEGSKA (reference sequence). The germline V and J ends were trimmed by 2 bases and 4 bases, with 6 bases remaining between them. CDR3 DNA: TGCAGTGCTAGATCGGTAAATCAGCCCCAGCATTTT. It is translated as CSARSVNQPQHF.

The rearrangement joins TRBV7-3 to TRBJ1-2; 8 bases agree with TRBD1. Germline loops: CDR1 SGHTA, CDR2 FQGTGA. The CDR3 spans 16 residues. Trimming took 2 bases from V and 4 from J; bases not matched to a gene: 9. DNA for the CDR3: TGTGCCAGCAGCTTATCAGGGGGCGATAAACCCTATGGCTACACCTTC. Translating it yields CASSLSGGDKPYGYTF.

On this clonotype itself: At one boundary the junction diverges from the germline segment, which might be a read error. This chain links TRBV2 with TRBJ2-7, with D tentatively TRBD2 (5 bases). Per germline, CDR1 SNHLY and CDR2 FYNNEI. CDR3 length equals 15 residues. The CDR3 sequence: CAISESTRALYEQYF. CDR3 coding DNA: TGTGCCATCAGTGAGTCAACTAGGGCCCTCTACGAGCAGTACTTC.

The chain recombines TRBV6-5 with TRBJ2-7, with 9 bases identical to TRBD1. The CDR3 length is 12 residues. Germline V gene data show CDR1 as MNHEY and CDR2 as SVGAGI. Trimming cost V 4 bases and J 7 bases; bases outside gene matches: 2. Here the CDR3 reads CASSWDREEQYF. CDR3 sequence (DNA): TGTGCCAGCAGTTGGGACAGGGAGGAGCAGTACTTC.